This TCR beta chain was sequenced in a study of T cell responses to AZD1222 COVID-19 vaccine. As concerns this clone: Its antigen is undetermined.

Libraries were prepared by immunoSEQ multiplex PCR; TCRdb keeps only in-frame clonotypes and omits some of them. The sample has about 77,000 clones; under 95% are singletons. This CDR3 is 13 amino acids long. From germline, CDR1 is MNHNS and CDR2 SASEGT. V was trimmed by 1 base and J by 5 bases, leaving 8 bases between them. Study outcomes and limitations: Baseline antibody screening turned up just a handful of seropositive AZD1222 recipients. Per reports, nearly half of all spike-specific TCRs target regions that are unmutated in variants. Spike-specific TCR breadth and depth grew following two AZD1222 doses.

This TCR derives from an adult who received the AZD1222 COVID-19 vaccine. The chain uses TRBV6-1 and TRBJ1-1; D possibly corresponds to TRBD1 (5 bases). Sequenced here: peripheral blood, sampled 28 days after the second AZD1222 dose. As DNA, the CDR3 is TGTGCCAGCAGTGAAGGGTGGGGGACTGAAGCTTTCTTT. Encoded protein: CASSEGWGTEAFF.